A single sample is the source of the 10 T cell receptor beta chains below, sequenced in a study of cytomegalovirus exposure and HLA in healthy donors. Only in-frame clones appear in the TCRdb table, and some are missing; sequencing was by immunoSEQ multiplex PCR. The sample contains tens of thousands of clones, 85% to 95% of which appear only once. Input material: PBMCs. Receptors were obtained from a woman aged 18-29 years in good health and CMV-seronegative.

V gene TRBV5-4 combines with J gene TRBJ2-5, with D possibly being TRBD2 (6 bases). CDR3 size: 15 residues. Trimming took off 3 bases at V and 2 bases at J, with 14 bases between the two ends. CDR1 is SGHNT, CDR2 YYREEE, per germline (reference sequence). The CDR3 protein is CASSWGGVGQETQYF. The CDR3 DNA sequence: TGTGCCAGCAGCTGGGGCGGGGTTGGACAAGAGACCCAGTACTTC.

J is TRBJ2-7 and V is TRBV6-5; TRBD1 agrees at 8 bases. The CDR3 is made up of 14 amino acids. Per germline, CDR1 MNHEY and CDR2 SVGAGI. Trimming took 6 bases from V and 6 from J; bases not matched to a gene: 10. The CDR3 sequence is CASSPQGAPGEQYF. The CDR3 DNA reads as TGTGCCAGCAGCCCCCAGGGGGCACCTGGCGAGCAGTACTTC.

The chain is built from TRBV6-1 and TRBJ1-2, with D perhaps matching TRBD1 (5 bases). Germline V gene lookup returns CDR1 MNHNS and CDR2 SASEGT. V lost 3 bases and J 4 bases, leaving 18 bases between the germline ends. This CDR3 region has 16 residues. The CDR3 here is CASSDFPPIGGYGYTF. The DNA of the CDR3 is TGTGCCAGCAGTGATTTTCCTCCGATCGGGGGCTATGGCTACACCTTC.

The chain combines TRBV27 with TRBJ2-1, with TRBD2 identical over 7 bases. This CDR3 spans 14 amino acids. Germline V gene data show CDR1 as MNHEY and CDR2 as SMNVEV (reference sequence). Unmatched junction bases numbered 3, after V lost 5 bases and J lost 2 bases. Here the CDR3 DNA reads TGTGCCAGCAGTCTAGCGGTTCCCTACAATGAGCAGTTCTTC. It translates to CASSLAVPYNEQFF.

The chain employs TRBV2 and TRBJ2-2; TRBD2 agrees at 7 bases. The germline V gene has CDR1 SNHLY and CDR2 FYNNEI. Losses at the gene ends were 10 bases for V and 3 bases for J; bases not matched to a gene: 17. The CDR3 has 17 amino acids. Here the CDR3 reads CATFSLGGRFHTGELFF. In DNA form, the CDR3 reads TGTGCCACTTTTAGCCTCGGCGGGAGATTCCACACCGGGGAGCTGTTTTTT.

The chain couples TRBV7-2 to TRBJ1-2; D may be TRBD1 (5 bases). This CDR3 region has 15 residues. Germline V CDR1 and CDR2: SGHTA, FQGNSA. Trimming pared 5 bases from V and 2 bases from J, leaving 15 bases between. CDR3 bases: TGTGCCAGCAGCCCAGGCGGGGGGAACAACTATGGCTACACCTTC. Translating it yields CASSPGGGNNYGYTF.

The V and J genes are TRBV20-1 and TRBJ1-4; D unresolved. This CDR3 region has 11 residues. The V gene lost 2 bases and the J gene lost 13 bases, with 11 bases spanning the gap. Germline assignment: CDR1 DFQATT and CDR2 SNEGSKA (reference sequence). The CDR3 spells CSARPREGLFF. DNA for the CDR3: TGCAGTGCTAGACCGAGGGAGGGACTGTTTTTT.

The chain uses TRBV9 and TRBJ2-5; D is unresolved. CDR3 length equals 15 residues. Germline V gene data show CDR1 as SGDLS and CDR2 as YYNGEE. V lost 0 bases and J 2 bases, leaving 11 bases between the germline ends. For the CDR3, the DNA is TGTGCCAGCAGCGTAGCTCTTAGCAAACAAGAGACCCAGTACTTC. This codes for CASSVALSKQETQYF.

The chain uses TRBV19 and TRBJ1-5, with D possibly matching TRBD1 (6 bases). The germline V gene has CDR1 LNHDA and CDR2 SQIVND (reference sequence). With 3 bases removed from V and 4 bases from J, the gap between germline ends came to 16 bases. This CDR3 comprises 16 residues. CDR3 residues: CASSILQGKGNQPQHF. The CDR3, as DNA: TGTGCCAGTAGTATTCTACAGGGAAAAGGTAATCAGCCCCAGCATTTT.

The chain carries TRBV19 and TRBJ2-1; 8 nucleotides match TRBD2. Germline V gives CDR1 LNHDA, CDR2 SQIVND (reference sequence). This CDR3 comprises 13 residues. V lost 8 bases to trimming and J lost 8 bases; unmatched junction nucleotides: 8. This CDR3 is CASRAGAGDEQFF. The CDR3 DNA reads as TGTGCCAGTCGAGCGGGGGCCGGGGATGAGCAGTTCTTC.